This T cell receptor beta chain is drawn from a study of early T cells in non-severe SARS-CoV-2 infection. Overall study context: Sequencing of unsorted whole blood was done on bulk RNA, leaving chains unpaired.

Tagging with unique molecular identifiers was applied to individual cDNA molecules. TCRdb independently ran MiXCR on the 5' RACE reads; one entry per CDR3 protein. This sample has about 110,000 distinct CDR3 sequences, with 10% to 15% found just once. There are many counts of this clonotype. Its antigen is unknown. Findings and limits, study-wide: Anti-spike CD8 specificities were favored by VDJdb matching, whose results missed private and CD4 specificities.

This receptor was obtained from an adult who was a healthcare worker with PCR-confirmed SARS-CoV-2 infection or an uninfected control (not recorded which). This sample comprised whole blood, obtained at baseline.

The CDR3 region has the DNA TGTGCCAGTAGACCGGCCGGGACAGCGTGGTATCAGCCCCAGCATTTT. Amino acid sequence: CASRPAGTAWYQPQHF. The chain recombines TRBV19 with TRBJ1-5, with 7 bases that match TRBD1. Germline V lookup: CDR1 LNHDA, CDR2 SQIVND (reference sequence). Unmatched junction bases numbered 13, after V lost 6 bases and J lost 5 bases. The CDR3 has 16 residues.